The clone carrying this T cell receptor beta chain was seen a few times. No antigen is known for it. These data are taken from a study of beta chain features in type 1 diabetes. Overall study findings and caveats: Moderate but significant shortening of TCRB CDR3s was recorded in all four CD4+ subsets from Type 1 diabetes patients.

Sorted populations all had greater than 95% purity. The whole isolated RNA underwent reverse transcription, so sequencing captured expressed TCRB transcripts. The repertoire was sequenced with immunoSEQ multiplex PCR; TCRdb's copy has only in-frame clones and lacks some. This table holds almost 350,000 clones, about a tenth found once. Germline V gives CDR1 SEHNR, CDR2 FQNEAQ (reference sequence). With 0 bases clipped from V and 6 bases from J, the junction kept 7 bases outside the gene matches. The CDR3 spans 15 residues. What was sequenced was central memory CD4+ T cells from blood. This chain uses TRBV7-9 with TRBJ1-2; 7 positions agree with TRBD1. This TCR was sampled from a man aged 30 to 45 with type 1 diabetes. The CDR3 reads CASSLAQGGGDGYTF. CDR3 nucleotides: TGTGCCAGCAGCTTAGCGCAAGGAGGGGGCGATGGCTACACCTTC.